Below are 8 T cell receptor beta chains sequenced from a single sample in a study of beta chain features in type 1 diabetes. Study-wide findings and caveats: Moderately but significantly shorter TCRB CDR3s were found in Type 1 diabetes patients in all four CD4+ subsets.

Their target antigens are unknown. The whole isolated RNA underwent reverse transcription, so sequencing captured expressed TCRB transcripts. Profiling relied on immunoSEQ multiplex PCR, and the TCRdb table lists in-frame clones only, not all of them. Among 640,000 or so clones, roughly 12% were seen once, and the ten largest hold less than 0.025%. The sample consisted of naive CD4+ T cells from blood. These receptors originate from a young man with type 1 diabetes.

Concerning this clone: A junction boundary mismatches the germline segment, possibly from a read error. This chain uses TRBV2 with TRBJ2-6, with D possibly TRBD2 on 7 matching bases. CDR1 is SNHLY, CDR2 FYNNEI, per germline. This CDR3 has 19 amino acids. The DNA of the CDR3 is TGTGCCCGCAGGGGCCCTCCGGCGGGGGCCGTAATTGGGGCCAACGTCCTGACTTTC. Translated, it gives CARRGPPAGAVIGANVLTF.

This clone was detected a few times. The sample contains more than one DNA sequence encoding this CDR3. V usage is TRBV15 and J usage is TRBJ2-7; TRBD1 might be the D (5 bases). The CDR3 consists of 14 residues. Germline CDR1 LNHNV, CDR2 YYDKDF (reference sequence). V dropped 0 bases and J dropped 7 bases, with 13 bases sitting between them. CDR3 bases: TGTGCCACCAGCAGAGACAGGGCCTCGGGTGAGCAGTACTTC. This sequence encodes CATSRDRASGEQYF.

The chain carries TRBV5-1 and TRBJ2-3; the D gene is possibly TRBD1 (7 bases). CDR1 and CDR2 from the germline V gene are SGHRS and YFSETQ. The CDR3 consists of 15 residues. The V end was cut by 4 bases, the J end by 0 bases, with 12 bases between. CDR3 coding DNA: TGCGCCAGCAGCCGGCGGGGACAGAGCACAGATACGCAGTATTTT. It yields the protein CASSRRGQSTDTQYF.

This clone was seen a handful of times. V is TRBV10-3 and J is TRBJ2-7; no definite D call. Germline values: CDR1 ENHRY, CDR2 SYGVKD. The V end was cut by 0 bases, the J end by 3 bases, with 9 bases between. The CDR3 runs to 14 residues. The chain's CDR3 is CAISESPGLYEQYF. In DNA, the CDR3 is TGTGCCATCAGTGAGTCGCCAGGCCTCTACGAGCAGTACTTC.

This clone occurred a few times. The chain joins TRBV5-1 to TRBJ1-1; 9 bases fit TRBD1. This CDR3 contains 15 residues. With V trimmed by 4 bases and J by 6 bases, 10 bases remained unmatched. From germline, CDR1 is SGHRS and CDR2 YFSETQ. This chain's CDR3 is CASSDPGQGNSEAFF. CDR3 nucleotides: TGCGCCAGCAGCGATCCGGGACAGGGAAACTCTGAAGCTTTCTTT.

This chain joins TRBV7-9 and TRBJ2-1, with D hard to call. CDR1 is SEHNR, CDR2 FQNEAQ, per germline (reference sequence). The ends were cut back, 7 bases at V and 0 bases at J, with 13 bases in the middle. The CDR3 is 15 amino acids. The CDR3 DNA follows: TGTGCCAGCATCGTTACAGCGAGCTCCTACAATGAGCAGTTCTTC. Amino acid sequence: CASIVTASSYNEQFF.

J is TRBJ1-1 and V is TRBV29-1; D is ambiguous. The CDR3 sequence is 13 residues long. The germline CDR1 and CDR2 sequences are SQVTM and ANQGSEA. V was cut by 3 bases and J by 2 bases, with 10 bases left in between. The CDR3 coding sequence is TGCAGCGTTGATCCGGGGATTAACACTGAAGCTTTCTTT. Encoded protein: CSVDPGINTEAFF.

This clone was picked up a small number of times. The chain carries TRBV7-9 and TRBJ1-6; 7 bases agree with TRBD1. CDR3 length: 15 residues. Per germline, CDR1 SEHNR and CDR2 FQNEAQ (reference sequence). V shed 1 base and J 10 bases; nucleotides not matched to a gene: 7. CDR3 DNA: TGTGCCAGCAGCTTAGACGCAGGGGGAAGGTCACCCCTCCACTTT. Translated: CASSLDAGGRSPLHF.